The sequence of this T cell receptor (beta chain) was determined in a study of blood T cell repertoires in COVID-19. Study as a whole: Italy, Spain and the United States were the sources of the convalescent and acute COVID-19 samples.

In the authors' methods: Using reference gene primer amplification, nucleated cell counts were estimated. Produced via immunoSEQ multiplex PCR; TCRdb's table is partial and in-frame only. That table furnishes V, J and clone size, whereas the DNA furnished D and trimming. Of roughly 250,000 clones in the sample, 84% are singletons; the top ten hold over 8.5%. Germline lookup yields CDR1 LGHNA and CDR2 YNFKEQ. The CDR3 has 15 residues. Trimming pared 4 bases from V and 2 bases from J, leaving 15 bases between. In its sample, this clone was seen once. The rearrangement joins TRBV4-2 to TRBJ2-7; D unresolved. The sample consisted of peripheral blood. The clonotype was recovered from a human donor in a cohort sampled during active COVID-19. Here the CDR3 DNA reads TGTGCCAGCAGCCCCGGAGACCTTAAGACCTACGAGCAGTACTTC. This encodes CASSPGDLKTYEQYF.